This T cell receptor (beta chain) stems from a study of CD8+ T cells in alopecia areata. Study as a whole: The duration of tofacitinib was 6 to 18 months, with 6 months off drug afterward.

Punch biopsies of lesional scalp, plus peripheral blood, were taken from alopecia areata patients. cDNA prepared by RNA extraction and subsequent reverse transcription served as the template for sequencing. Repertoires were generated with immunoSEQ multiplex PCR, while TCRdb's copy carries only in-frame clones and drops some. This sample has approximately 150,000 clones, with more than 75% found just once. Concerning this clone: The same CDR3 is also encoded by other DNA sequences in this sample.

This sample comprised CD8+ T cells sorted from blood, obtained at week 0. This sequence originates from a human donor with alopecia areata.

CDR3 region: CASSSGQLNTEAFF. The CDR3 DNA reads as TGTGCCAGCAGCTCGGGACAGTTGAACACTGAAGCTTTCTTT. V is TRBV7-9 and J is TRBJ1-1; 7 positions match TRBD1. CDR1 is SEHNR, CDR2 FQNEAQ, per germline (reference sequence). V gave up 4 bases and J gave up 0 bases; unmatched junction bases: 2. The CDR3 sequence is 14 residues long. Drawing the rest from reference TRBV7-9 and TRBJ1-1, the complete variable domain is DTGVSQNPRHKITKRGQNVTFRCDPISEHNRLYWYRQTLGQGPEFLTYFQNEAQLEKSRLLSDRFSAERPKGSFSTLEIQRTEQGDSAMYLCASSSGQLNTEAFFGQGTRLTVV.